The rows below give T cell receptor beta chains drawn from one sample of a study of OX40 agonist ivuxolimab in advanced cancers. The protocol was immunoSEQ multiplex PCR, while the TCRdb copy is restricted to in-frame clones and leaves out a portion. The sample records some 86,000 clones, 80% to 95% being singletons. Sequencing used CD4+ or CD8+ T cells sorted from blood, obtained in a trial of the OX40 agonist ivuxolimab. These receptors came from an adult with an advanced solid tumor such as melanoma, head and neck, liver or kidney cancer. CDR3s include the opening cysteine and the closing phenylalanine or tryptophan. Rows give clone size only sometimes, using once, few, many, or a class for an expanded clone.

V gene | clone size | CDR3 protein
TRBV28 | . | CATHLRQGFVDTQYF
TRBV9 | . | CASSVETSGKGEQYF
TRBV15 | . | CATSRDRETQYF
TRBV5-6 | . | CASSGLQREKNEQFF
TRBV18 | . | CASSLGRDTEAFF
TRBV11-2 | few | CASSLDPFGGQAFF
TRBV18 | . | CASSPLETGNTIYF
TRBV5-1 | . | CASSLTPGAYNEQFF
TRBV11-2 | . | CASSLVRGNLEKLFF
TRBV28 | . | CASSLGGTVLYEQYF
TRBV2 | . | CASARRDSFLNTQYF
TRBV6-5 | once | CASSPGQGTYEQYF
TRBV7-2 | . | CASSKRDSVLDTQYF
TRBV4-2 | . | CASRFTGTSGSQDSYEQYF
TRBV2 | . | CASSERDVDTQYF
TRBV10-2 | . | CASSEWQTTDTQYF
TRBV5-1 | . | CASSPHNGDTQYF
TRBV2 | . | CATQGLAETQYF
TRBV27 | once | CASRQRPYNSPLHF
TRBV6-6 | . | CASSSNRETEAFF
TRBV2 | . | CASNTLSSGEQYF
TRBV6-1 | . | CASSDGLPNTGELFF
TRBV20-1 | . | CSALRWEKLFF
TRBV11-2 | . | CASSSLTDRPKRGYTF
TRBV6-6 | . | CASSYRTGIDEQFF
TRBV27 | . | CASRSWESTGELFF
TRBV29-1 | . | CSVVVRVGGEQYF
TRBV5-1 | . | CASRTGRNTEAFF
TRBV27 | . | CASSLYGTGPSYNEQFF
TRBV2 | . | CASRAGQRGYEQYF
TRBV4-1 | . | CASSQGQGANEKLFF
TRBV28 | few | CASGQGISETQYF
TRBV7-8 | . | CASSLATQYEQYF